Described below is a single T cell receptor (beta chain) sequence and its context. Its specificity is unknown. The CDR3 contains 14 residues. Germline V CDR1 and CDR2: MNHEY, SVGAGI. Trimming took 2 bases from V and 6 from J, leaving 10 bases between them. The data stem from a study of blood T cells in healthy people across ages. Every donor contributed roughly 10 milliliters of peripheral blood by blood draw. No fewer than 5.5 micrograms of total RNA were isolated from every sample. Primed by a sample-barcoded 5' primer and a J-beta primer mix, a second PCR proceeded for 7 to 11 cycles. One entry per CDR3 protein results from TCRdb running MiXCR on the 5' RACE reads. Among 600,000 to 800,000 distinct CDR3 sequences, around 50% were seen once, and the ten largest hold roughly 14%. Study results and limitations: Getting older went along with TCR beta diversity per million T cells dropping roughly linearly.

This clonotype originated in a woman of 80 years or more in good health. The rearrangement joins TRBV6-5 to TRBJ1-4; TRBD1 is a possible D gene (5 bases). Sequencing input: blood. The chain's CDR3 is CASSYARGYEKLFF. CDR3 coding DNA: TGTGCCAGCAGTTACGCGAGGGGATATGAAAAACTGTTTTTT.